The T cell receptor (beta chain) under discussion was sequenced for a study of cytotoxic CD8 clonotypes in ibrutinib-treated CLL. The study's findings and limits: Clonality, elevated at ibrutinib response, dropped back toward baseline at progression.

The CDR3 loop spans 16 amino acids. Germline loops: CDR1 SGHRS, CDR2 YFSETQ. Trimming removed 0 bases from V and 2 bases from J, with 12 bases in between. Investigators sought sequencing depths of between 1 in 200,000 and 1 in 1 million T cells. Measured with immunoSEQ multiplex PCR; TCRdb has only the in-frame clones, and not every one. The sample contains some 290,000 clones, roughly 85% of which appear only once. As for this clone: Its antigen is unknown.

The authors obtained approximately 2.1 micrograms of genomic DNA from cryopreserved PBMCs for TCR beta libraries. The chain combines TRBV5-1 with TRBJ2-1; D uncertain. Sequencing was performed on PBMCs, taken before ibrutinib treatment. The receptor was isolated from a human donor with chronic lymphocytic leukemia. The CDR3 DNA follows: TGCGCCAGCAGCTTGGCCCCGGGCGCAGCCTACAATGAGCAGTTCTTC. It specifies CASSLAPGAAYNEQFF.